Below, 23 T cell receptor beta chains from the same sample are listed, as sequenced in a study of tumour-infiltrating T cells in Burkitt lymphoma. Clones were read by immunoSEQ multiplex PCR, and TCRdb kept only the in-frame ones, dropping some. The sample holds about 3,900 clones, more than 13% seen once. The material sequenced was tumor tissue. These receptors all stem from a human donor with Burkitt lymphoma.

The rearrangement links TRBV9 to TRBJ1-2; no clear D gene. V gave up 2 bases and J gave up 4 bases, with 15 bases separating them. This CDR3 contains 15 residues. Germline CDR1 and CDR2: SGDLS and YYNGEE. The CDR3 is CASSVTGVKAYGYTF. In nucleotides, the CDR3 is TGTGCCAGCAGCGTGACCGGGGTCAAGGCCTATGGCTACACCTTC. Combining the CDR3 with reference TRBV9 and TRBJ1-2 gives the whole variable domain DSGVTQTPKHLITATGQRVTLRCSPRSGDLSVYWYQQSLDQGLQFLIQYYNGEERAKGNILERFSAQQFPDLHSELNLSSLELGDSALYFCASSVTGVKAYGYTFGSGTRLTVV.

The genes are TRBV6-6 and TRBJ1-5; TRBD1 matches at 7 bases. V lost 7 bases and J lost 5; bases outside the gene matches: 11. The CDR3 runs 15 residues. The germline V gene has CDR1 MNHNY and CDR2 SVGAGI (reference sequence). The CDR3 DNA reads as TGTGCCAGCAACTTGCAGGGGGTCGGGTATCAGCCCCAGCATTTT. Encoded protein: CASNLQGVGYQPQHF.

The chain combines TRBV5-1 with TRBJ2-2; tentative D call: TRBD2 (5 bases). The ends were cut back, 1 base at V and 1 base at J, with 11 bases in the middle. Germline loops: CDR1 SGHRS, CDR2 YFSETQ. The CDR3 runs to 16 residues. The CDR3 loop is CASSLPEGLNTGELFF. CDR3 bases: TGCGCCAGCAGCTTGCCTGAAGGACTGAACACCGGGGAGCTGTTTTTT.

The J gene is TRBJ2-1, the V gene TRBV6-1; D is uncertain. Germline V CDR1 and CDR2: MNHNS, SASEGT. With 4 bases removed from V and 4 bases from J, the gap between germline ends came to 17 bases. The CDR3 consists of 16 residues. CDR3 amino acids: CASSVAPPRVYNEQFF. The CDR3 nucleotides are TGTGCCAGCAGTGTGGCCCCCCCAAGGGTTTACAATGAGCAGTTCTTC.

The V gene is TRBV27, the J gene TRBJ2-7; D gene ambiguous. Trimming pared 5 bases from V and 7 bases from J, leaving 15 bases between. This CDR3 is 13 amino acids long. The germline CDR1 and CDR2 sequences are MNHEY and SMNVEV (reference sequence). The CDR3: CASSPTAAGEQYF. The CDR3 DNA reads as TGTGCCAGCAGTCCAACCGCCGCCGGAGAGCAGTACTTC.

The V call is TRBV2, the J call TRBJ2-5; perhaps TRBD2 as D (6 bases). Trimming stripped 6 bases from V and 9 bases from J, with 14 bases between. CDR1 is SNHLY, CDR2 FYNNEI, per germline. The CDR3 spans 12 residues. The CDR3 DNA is TGTGCCAGCAGGCGGGACGCGGGATCCCAGTACTTC. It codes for CASRRDAGSQYF.

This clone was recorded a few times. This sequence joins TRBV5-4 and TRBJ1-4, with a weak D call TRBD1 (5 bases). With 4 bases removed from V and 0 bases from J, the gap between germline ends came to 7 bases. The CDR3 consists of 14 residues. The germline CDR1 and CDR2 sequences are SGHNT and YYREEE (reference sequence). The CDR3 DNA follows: TGTGCCAGCAGCACAGGAGCAACTAATGAAAAACTGTTTTTT. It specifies CASSTGATNEKLFF.

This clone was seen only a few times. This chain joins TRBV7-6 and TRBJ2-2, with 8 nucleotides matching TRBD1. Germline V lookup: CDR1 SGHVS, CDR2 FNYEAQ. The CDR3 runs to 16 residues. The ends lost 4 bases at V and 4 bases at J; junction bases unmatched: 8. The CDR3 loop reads CASSSWTGRVTGELFF. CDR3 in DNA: TGTGCCAGCAGCTCATGGACAGGGAGAGTCACCGGGGAGCTGTTTTTT.

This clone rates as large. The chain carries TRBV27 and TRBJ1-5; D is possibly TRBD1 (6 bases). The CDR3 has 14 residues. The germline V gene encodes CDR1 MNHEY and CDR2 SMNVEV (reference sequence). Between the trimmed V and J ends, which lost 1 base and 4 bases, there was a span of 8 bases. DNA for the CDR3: TGTGCCAGCAGTTTATTCAGGGGTAATCAGCCCCAGCATTTT. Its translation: CASSLFRGNQPQHF.

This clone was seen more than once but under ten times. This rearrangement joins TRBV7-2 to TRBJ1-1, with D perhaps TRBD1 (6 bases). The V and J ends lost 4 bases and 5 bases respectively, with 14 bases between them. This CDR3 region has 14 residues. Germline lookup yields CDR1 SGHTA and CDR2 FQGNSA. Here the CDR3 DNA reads TGTGCCAGCAGCTCAGACAGGCGGTTAACTGAAGCTTTCTTT. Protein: CASSSDRRLTEAFF.

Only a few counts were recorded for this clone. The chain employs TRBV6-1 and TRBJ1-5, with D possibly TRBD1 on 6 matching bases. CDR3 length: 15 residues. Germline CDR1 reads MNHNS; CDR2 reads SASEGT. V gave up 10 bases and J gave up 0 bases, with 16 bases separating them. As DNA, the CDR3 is TGTGCCACCTGGGGGCGCCCCCTTAGCAATCAGCCCCAGCATTTT. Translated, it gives CATWGRPLSNQPQHF.

CDR3 sequence: CAWSVSVQETQYF. In DNA, the CDR3 is TGTGCCTGGAGTGTATCCGTCCAAGAGACCCAGTACTTC. J is TRBJ2-5 and V is TRBV30; D is uncertain. The V gene lost 0 bases and the J gene lost 1 base, with 6 bases spanning the gap. This CDR3 contains 13 residues. CDR1 is GTSNPN and CDR2 is SVGIG in the germline V gene (reference sequence).

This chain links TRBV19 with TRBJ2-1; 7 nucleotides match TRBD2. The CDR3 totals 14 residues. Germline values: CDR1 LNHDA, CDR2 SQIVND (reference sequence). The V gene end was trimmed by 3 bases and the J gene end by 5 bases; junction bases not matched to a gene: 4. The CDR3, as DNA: TGTGCCAGTAGTATGGGGGGGAACGACAATGAGCAGTTCTTC. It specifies CASSMGGNDNEQFF.

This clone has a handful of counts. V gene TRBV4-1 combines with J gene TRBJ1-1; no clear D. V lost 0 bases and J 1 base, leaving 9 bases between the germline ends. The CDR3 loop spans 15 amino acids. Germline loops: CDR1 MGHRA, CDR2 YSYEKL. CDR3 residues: CASSQEGVGNTEAFF. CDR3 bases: TGCGCCAGCAGCCAAGAGGGAGTGGGGAACACTGAAGCTTTCTTT.

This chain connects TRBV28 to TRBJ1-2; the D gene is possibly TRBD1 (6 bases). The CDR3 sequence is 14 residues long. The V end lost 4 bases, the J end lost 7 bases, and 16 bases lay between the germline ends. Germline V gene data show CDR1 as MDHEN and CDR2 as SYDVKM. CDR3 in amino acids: CASSYGAGTLGYTF. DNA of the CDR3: TGTGCCAGCAGTTACGGGGCGGGGACACTTGGCTACACCTTC.

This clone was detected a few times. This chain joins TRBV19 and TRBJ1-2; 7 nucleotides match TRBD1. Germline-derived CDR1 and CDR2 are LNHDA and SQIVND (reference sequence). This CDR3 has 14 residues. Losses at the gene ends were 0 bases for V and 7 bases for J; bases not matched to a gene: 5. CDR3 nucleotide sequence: TGTGCCAGTAGTATAGATCACAGGGGATTTGGCTACACCTTC. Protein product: CASSIDHRGFGYTF.

For the CDR3, the DNA is TGCGCCAGCAGCTGGACTACAAACTTTTACGAGCAGTACTTC. Translation gives CASSWTTNFYEQYF. The chain is built from TRBV5-1 and TRBJ2-7; tentatively, D is TRBD2 (6 bases). From germline, CDR1 is SGHRS and CDR2 YFSETQ. This CDR3 is 14 amino acids long. Between the trimmed V and J ends, which lost 3 bases and 4 bases, there was a span of 14 bases.

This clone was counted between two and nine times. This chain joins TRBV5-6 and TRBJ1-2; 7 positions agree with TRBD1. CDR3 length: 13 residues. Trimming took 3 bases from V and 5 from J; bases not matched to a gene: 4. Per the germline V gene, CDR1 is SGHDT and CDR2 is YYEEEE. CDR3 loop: CASSYRDSYGYTF. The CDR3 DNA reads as TGTGCCAGCAGCTATCGGGACAGTTATGGCTACACCTTC.

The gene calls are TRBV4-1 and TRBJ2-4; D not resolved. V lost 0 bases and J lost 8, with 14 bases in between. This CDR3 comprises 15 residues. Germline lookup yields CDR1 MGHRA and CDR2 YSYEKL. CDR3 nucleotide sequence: TGCGCCAGCAGCCAAGATTGGGCTATTTTTGACATTCAGTACTTC. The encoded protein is CASSQDWAIFDIQYF.

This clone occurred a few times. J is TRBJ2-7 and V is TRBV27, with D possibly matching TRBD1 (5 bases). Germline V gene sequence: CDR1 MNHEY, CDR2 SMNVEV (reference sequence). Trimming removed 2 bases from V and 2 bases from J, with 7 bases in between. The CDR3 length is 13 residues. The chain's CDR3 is CASSLGAPYEQYF. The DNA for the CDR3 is TGTGCCAGCAGTTTAGGGGCCCCCTACGAGCAGTACTTC.

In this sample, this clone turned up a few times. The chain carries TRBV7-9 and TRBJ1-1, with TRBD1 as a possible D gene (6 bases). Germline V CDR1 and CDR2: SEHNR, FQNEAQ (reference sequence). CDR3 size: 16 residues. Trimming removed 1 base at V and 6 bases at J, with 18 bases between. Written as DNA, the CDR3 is TGTGCCAGCAGCTTAGTTCGGGGGCTCGGGTCAGCTGAAGCTTTCTTT. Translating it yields CASSLVRGLGSAEAFF.

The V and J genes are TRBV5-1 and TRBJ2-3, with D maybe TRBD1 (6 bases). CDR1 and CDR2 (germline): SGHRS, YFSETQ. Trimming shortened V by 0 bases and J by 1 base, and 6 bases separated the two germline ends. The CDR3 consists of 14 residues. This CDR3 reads CASSLDRGTDTQYF. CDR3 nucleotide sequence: TGCGCCAGCAGCTTGGACAGGGGCACAGATACGCAGTATTTT.

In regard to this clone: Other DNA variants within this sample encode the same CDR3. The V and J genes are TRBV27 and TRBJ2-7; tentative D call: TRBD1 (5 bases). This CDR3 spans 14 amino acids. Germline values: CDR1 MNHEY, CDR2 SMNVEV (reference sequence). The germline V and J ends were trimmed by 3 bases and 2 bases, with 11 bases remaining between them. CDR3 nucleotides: TGTGCCAGCAGTTTTAGGGGTCCCACCTACGAGCAGTACTTC. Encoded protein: CASSFRGPTYEQYF.